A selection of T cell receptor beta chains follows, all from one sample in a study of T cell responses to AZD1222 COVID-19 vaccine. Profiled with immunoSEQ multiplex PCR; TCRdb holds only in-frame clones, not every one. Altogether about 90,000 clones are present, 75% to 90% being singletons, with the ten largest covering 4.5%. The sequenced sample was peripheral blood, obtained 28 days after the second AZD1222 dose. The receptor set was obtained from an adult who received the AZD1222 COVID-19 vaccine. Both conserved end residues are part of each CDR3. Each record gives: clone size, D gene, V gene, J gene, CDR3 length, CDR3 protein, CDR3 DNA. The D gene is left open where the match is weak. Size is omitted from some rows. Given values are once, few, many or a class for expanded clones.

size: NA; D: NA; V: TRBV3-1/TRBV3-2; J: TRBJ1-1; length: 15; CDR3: CASSRPGEGNTEAFF; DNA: TGTGCCAGCAGCCGCCCAGGGGAGGGGAACACTGAAGCTTTCTTT
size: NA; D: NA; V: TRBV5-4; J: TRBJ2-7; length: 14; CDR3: CASSPVGPTHEQYF; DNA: TGTGCCAGCAGCCCCGTGGGGCCGACCCACGAGCAGTACTTC
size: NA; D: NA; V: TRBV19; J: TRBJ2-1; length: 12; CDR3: CASRSSYNEQFF; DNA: TGTGCCAGTAGAAGTTCCTACAATGAGCAGTTCTTC
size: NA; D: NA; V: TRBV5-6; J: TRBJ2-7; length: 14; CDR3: CASSLDFLPDEQYF; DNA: TGTGCCAGCAGCTTGGACTTCCTCCCCGACGAGCAGTACTTC
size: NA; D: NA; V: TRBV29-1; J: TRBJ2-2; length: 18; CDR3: CSVGSIGGPSWGTGELFF; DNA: TGCAGCGTTGGGTCCATCGGGGGGCCCTCTTGGGGCACCGGGGAGCTGTTTTTT
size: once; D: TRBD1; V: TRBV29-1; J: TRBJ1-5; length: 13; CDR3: CSVATGQDQPQHF; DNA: TGCAGCGTTGCGACAGGGCAGGATCAGCCCCAGCATTTT
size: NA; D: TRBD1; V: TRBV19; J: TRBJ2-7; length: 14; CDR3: CASRHRDRASEQYF; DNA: TGTGCCAGTAGACACCGGGACAGGGCCTCCGAGCAGTACTTC
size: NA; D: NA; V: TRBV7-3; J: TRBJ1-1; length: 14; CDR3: CASSLGSVGAEAFF; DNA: TGTGCCAGCAGCTTGGGAAGCGTGGGGGCTGAAGCTTTCTTT
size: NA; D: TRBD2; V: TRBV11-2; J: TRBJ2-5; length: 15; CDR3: CASSHPAGGQETQYF; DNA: TGTGCCAGCAGCCATCCGGCGGGAGGGCAAGAGACCCAGTACTTC
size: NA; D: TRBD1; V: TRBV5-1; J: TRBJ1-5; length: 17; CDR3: CASSLGTGTVGNQPQHF; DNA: TGCGCCAGCAGCTTGGGGACAGGGACAGTGGGGAATCAGCCCCAGCATTTT
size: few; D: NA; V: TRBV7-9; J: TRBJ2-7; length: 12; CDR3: CASSFDSYEQYF; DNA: TGTGCCAGCAGCTTCGACAGCTACGAGCAGTACTTC
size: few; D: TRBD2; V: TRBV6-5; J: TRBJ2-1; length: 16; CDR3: CASSYRPSGIYNEQFF; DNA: TGTGCCAGCAGTTACCGTCCTAGCGGGATCTACAATGAGCAGTTCTTC
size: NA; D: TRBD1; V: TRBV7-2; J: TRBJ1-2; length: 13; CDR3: CASSFLQGAGYTF; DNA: TGTGCCAGCAGCTTTCTACAGGGGGCCGGCTACACCTTC
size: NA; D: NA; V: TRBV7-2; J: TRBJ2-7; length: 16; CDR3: CASSPTKPASPREQYF; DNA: TGTGCCAGCAGCCCCACAAAGCCTGCCTCTCCTAGGGAGCAGTACTTC
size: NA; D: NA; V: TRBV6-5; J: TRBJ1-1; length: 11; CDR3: CASSYRFEAFF; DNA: TGTGCCAGCAGTTATAGATTTGAAGCTTTCTTT
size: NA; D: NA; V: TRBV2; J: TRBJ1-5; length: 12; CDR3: CASMAPNQPQHF; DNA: TGTGCCAGCATGGCCCCCAATCAGCCCCAGCATTTT
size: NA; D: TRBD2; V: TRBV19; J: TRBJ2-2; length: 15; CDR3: CASTRLAGDTGELFF; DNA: TGTGCCAGTACGCGGCTAGCGGGAGACACCGGGGAGCTGTTTTTT
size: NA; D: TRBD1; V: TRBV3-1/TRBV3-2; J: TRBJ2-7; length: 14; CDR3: CASSPRDRGPEQYF; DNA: TGTGCCAGCAGCCCCCGGGACAGGGGGCCCGAGCAGTACTTC
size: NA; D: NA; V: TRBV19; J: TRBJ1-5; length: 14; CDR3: CASSTRQVDQPQHF; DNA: TGTGCCAGTAGTACCCGACAGGTGGATCAGCCCCAGCATTTT
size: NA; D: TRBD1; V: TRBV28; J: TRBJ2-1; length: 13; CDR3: CAMSRGSYNEQFF; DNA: TGTGCCATGTCCAGGGGGTCCTACAATGAGCAGTTCTTC
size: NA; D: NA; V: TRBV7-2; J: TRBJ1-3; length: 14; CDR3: CASSLGGFRNTIYF; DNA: TGTGCCAGCAGCTTAGGGGGATTTAGAAACACCATATATTTT
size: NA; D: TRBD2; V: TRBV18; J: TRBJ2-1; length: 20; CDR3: CASSRGLAGSWERSYNEQFF; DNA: TGTGCCAGCTCACGAGGACTAGCGGGCTCTTGGGAGAGGTCCTACAATGAGCAGTTCTTC
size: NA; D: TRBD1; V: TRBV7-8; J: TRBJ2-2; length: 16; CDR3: CASSFGTGRNTGELFF; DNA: TGTGCCAGCAGCTTCGGGACAGGGAGAAACACCGGGGAGCTGTTTTTT
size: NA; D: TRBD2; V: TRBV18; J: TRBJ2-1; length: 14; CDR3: CASQMSGTYNEQFF; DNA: TGTGCCAGCCAAATGAGCGGGACTTACAATGAGCAGTTCTTC
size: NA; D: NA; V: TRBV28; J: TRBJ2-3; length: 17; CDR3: CASSLLPSRAFTDTQYF; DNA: TGTGCCAGCAGTCTCCTACCATCCCGGGCCTTCACAGATACGCAGTATTTT
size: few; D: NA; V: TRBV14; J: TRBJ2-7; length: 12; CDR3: CASGETSYEQYF; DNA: TGTGCCAGCGGGGAAACCTCCTACGAGCAGTACTTC
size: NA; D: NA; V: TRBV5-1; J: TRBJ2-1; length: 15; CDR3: CASSTRGGSYNEQFF; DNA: TGCGCCAGCTCAACCAGGGGTGGCTCCTACAATGAGCAGTTCTTC
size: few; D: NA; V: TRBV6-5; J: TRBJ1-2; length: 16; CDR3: CASSYRPRGSGYGYTF; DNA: TGTGCCAGCAGTTACCGGCCAAGGGGAAGCGGCTATGGCTACACCTTC
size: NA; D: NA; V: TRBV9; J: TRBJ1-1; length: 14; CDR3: CASSEGGGDTEAFF; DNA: TGTGCCAGCAGCGAAGGGGGTGGGGACACTGAAGCTTTCTTT
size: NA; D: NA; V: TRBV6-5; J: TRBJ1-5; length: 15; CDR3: CASRTDRYSNQPQHF; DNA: TGTGCCAGCAGAACCGACAGGTATAGCAATCAGCCCCAGCATTTT
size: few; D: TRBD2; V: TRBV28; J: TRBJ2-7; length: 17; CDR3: CASSHGLAGGLTYEQYF; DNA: TGTGCCAGCAGTCACGGACTAGCGGGAGGCCTAACCTACGAGCAGTACTTC
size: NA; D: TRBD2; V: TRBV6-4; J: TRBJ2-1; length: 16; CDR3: CASSVIAGATHHEQFF; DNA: TGTGCCAGCAGTGTGATAGCGGGAGCGACGCACCATGAGCAGTTCTTC
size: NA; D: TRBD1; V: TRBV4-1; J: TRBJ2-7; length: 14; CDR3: CASSHLGQGYEQYF; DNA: TGCGCCAGCAGCCATCTGGGACAGGGCTACGAGCAGTACTTC
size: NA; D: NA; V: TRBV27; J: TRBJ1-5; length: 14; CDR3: CASSRGTKHQPQHF; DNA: TGTGCCAGCAGTCGAGGGACAAAACATCAGCCCCAGCATTTT
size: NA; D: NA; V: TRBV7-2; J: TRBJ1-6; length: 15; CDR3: CASSHRDAYLSPLHF; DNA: TGTGCCAGCAGCCACCGGGACGCGTACCTTTCACCCCTCCACTTT
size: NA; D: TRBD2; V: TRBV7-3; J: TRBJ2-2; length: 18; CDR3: CASSSLPGLAANTGELFF; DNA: TGTGCCAGCAGCTCCCTGCCGGGACTAGCGGCGAACACCGGGGAGCTGTTTTTT
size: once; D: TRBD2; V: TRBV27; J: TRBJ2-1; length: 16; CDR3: CASSSVSGRGRNEQFF; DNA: TGTGCCAGCAGCTCGGTTAGCGGGAGAGGCCGAAATGAGCAGTTCTTC
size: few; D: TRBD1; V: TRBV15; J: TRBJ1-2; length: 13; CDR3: CATSPTGNYGYTF; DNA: TGTGCCACCAGCCCGACAGGGAACTATGGCTACACCTTC
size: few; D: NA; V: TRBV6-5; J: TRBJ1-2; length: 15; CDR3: CASSYSRSANYGYTF; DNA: TGTGCCAGCAGTTACTCGCGGTCGGCTAACTATGGCTACACCTTC
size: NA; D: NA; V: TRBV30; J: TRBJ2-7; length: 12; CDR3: CAWSPRDSEQYF; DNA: TGTGCCTGGAGCCCGAGGGATTCCGAGCAGTACTTC
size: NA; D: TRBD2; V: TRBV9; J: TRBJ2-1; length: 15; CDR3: CASSAGLAGGPSQFF; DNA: TGTGCCAGCAGCGCGGGACTAGCGGGAGGGCCTTCGCAGTTCTTC
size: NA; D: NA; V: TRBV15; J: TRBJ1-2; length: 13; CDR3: CATSRVDSYGYTF; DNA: TGTGCCACCAGCAGAGTGGACAGCTATGGCTACACCTTC
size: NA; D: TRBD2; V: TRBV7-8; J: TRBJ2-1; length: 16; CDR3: CASDDRNGRALHEQFF; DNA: TGTGCCAGCGACGATAGAAACGGGAGGGCCCTCCATGAGCAGTTCTTC
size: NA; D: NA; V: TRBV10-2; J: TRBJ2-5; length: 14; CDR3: CASRGGANQETQYF; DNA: TGCGCCAGCAGGGGGGGGGCGAACCAAGAGACCCAGTACTTC
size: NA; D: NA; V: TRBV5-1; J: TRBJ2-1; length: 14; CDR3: CASFRELQDNEQFF; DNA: TGCGCCAGCTTCAGGGAGCTACAGGACAATGAGCAGTTCTTC
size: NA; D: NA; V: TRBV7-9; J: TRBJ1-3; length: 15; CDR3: CASSPPAASGNTIYF; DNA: TGTGCCAGCAGCCCGCCGGCAGCCTCTGGAAACACCATATATTTT
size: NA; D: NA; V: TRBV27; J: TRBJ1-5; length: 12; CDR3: CASSPWGQPQHF; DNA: TGTGCCAGCAGTCCGTGGGGACAGCCCCAGCATTTT
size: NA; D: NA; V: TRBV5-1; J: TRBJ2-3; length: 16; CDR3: CASSRPRAGEGNTQYF; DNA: TGCGCCAGCAGCCGCCCCCGGGCAGGGGAGGGGAATACGCAGTATTTT
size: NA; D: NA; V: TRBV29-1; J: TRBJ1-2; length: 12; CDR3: CSVDRNNYGYTF; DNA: TGCAGCGTTGACAGGAATAACTATGGCTACACCTTC
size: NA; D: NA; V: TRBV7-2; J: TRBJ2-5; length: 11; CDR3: CASSLTETQYF; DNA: TGTGCCAGCAGCTTGACAGAGACCCAGTACTTC
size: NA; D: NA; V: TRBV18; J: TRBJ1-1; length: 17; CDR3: CASSPHVLGGISAEAFF; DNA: TGTGCCAGCTCACCACACGTTCTGGGAGGGATTAGCGCTGAAGCTTTCTTT
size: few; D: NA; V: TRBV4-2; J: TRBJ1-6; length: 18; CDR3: CASSQAVRQESYNSPLHF; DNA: TGTGCCAGCAGCCAAGCAGTCAGGCAGGAGTCTTATAATTCACCCCTCCACTTT
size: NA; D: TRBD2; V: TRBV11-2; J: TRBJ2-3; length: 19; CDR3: CASSLDGEGMTKSTDTQYF; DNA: TGTGCCAGCAGCTTAGATGGGGAGGGTATGACAAAATCCACAGATACGCAGTATTTT
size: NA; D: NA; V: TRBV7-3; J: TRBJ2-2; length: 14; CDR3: CASSVGAPGGELFF; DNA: TGTGCCAGCAGCGTGGGGGCTCCGGGCGGGGAGCTGTTTTTT